This record looks at one T cell receptor (beta chain) sequence and its context. From germline, CDR1 is DFQATT and CDR2 SNEGSKA (reference sequence). The CDR3 loop spans 11 amino acids. Trimming took off 4 bases at V and 5 bases at J, with 7 bases between the two ends. Source study methods: By means of reference gene primer amplification, nucleated cell counts were estimated. Only in-frame clones appear in the TCRdb table, and some are missing; sequencing was by immunoSEQ multiplex PCR. The DNA was the basis for D and trimming; V, J and clone size are from that table. The sample yields about 41,000 clones, 70% to 90% seen once. The sample belongs to a study of blood T cell repertoires in COVID-19. Overall study context: Whether acute or convalescent, the COVID-19 samples came from the United States, Italy and Spain. PBMCs, B-cell-depleted T cells, or T cells provided the cDNA or gDNA that made up the material.

The receptor was isolated from a man between 60 and 70 years old with acute or convalescent COVID-19. This sequence joins TRBV20-1 and TRBJ2-3; the D is unclear. Sequenced input: peripheral blood. The DNA of the CDR3 is TGCAGTGCTATGAGACTAGATACGCAGTATTTT. Translating gives CSAMRLDTQYF.